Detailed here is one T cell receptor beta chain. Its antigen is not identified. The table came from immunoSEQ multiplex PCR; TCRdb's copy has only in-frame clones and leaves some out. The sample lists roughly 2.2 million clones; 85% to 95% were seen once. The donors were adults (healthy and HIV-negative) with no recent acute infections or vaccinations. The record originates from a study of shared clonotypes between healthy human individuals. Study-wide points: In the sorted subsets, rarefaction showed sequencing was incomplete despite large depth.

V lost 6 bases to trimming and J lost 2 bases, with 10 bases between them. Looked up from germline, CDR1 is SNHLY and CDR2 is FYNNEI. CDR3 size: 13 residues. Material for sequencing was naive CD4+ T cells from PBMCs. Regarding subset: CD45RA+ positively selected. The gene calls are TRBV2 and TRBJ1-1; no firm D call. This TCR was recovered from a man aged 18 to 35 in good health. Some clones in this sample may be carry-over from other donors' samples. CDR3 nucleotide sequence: TGTGCCAGCAGGGCCGGGCGTAACACTGAAGCTTTCTTT. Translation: CASRAGRNTEAFF.